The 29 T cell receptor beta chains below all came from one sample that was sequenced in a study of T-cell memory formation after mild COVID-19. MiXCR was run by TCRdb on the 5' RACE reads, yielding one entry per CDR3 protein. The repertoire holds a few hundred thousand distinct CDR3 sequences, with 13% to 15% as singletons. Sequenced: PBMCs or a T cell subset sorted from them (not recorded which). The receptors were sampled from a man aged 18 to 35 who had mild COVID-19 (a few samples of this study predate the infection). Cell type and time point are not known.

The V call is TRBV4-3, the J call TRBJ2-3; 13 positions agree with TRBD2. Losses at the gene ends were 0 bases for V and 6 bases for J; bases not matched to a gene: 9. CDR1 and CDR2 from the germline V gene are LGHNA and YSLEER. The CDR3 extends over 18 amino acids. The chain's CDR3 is CASSQDGLAGVRHDTQYF. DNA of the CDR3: TGCGCCAGCAGCCAAGATGGACTAGCGGGGGTCCGGCACGATACGCAGTATTTT.

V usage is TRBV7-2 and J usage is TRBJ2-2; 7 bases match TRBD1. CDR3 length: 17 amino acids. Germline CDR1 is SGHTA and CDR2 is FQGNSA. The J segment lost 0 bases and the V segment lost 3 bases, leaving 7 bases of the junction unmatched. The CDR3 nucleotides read TGTGCCAGCAGCTTGGCCGGGACAGCCACGAACACCGGGGAGCTGTTTTTT. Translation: CASSLAGTATNTGELFF. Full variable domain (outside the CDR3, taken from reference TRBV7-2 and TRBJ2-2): GAGVSQSPSNKVTEKGKDVELRCDPISGHTALYWYRQSLGQGLEFLIYFQGNSAPDKSGLPSDRFSAERTGGSVSTLTIQRTQQEDSAVYLCASSLAGTATNTGELFFGEGSRLTVL.

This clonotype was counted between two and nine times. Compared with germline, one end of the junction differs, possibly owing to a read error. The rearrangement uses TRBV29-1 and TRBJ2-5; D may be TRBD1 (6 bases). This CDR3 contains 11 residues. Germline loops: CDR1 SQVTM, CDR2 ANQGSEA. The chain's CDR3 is CSGGRTEAQYF. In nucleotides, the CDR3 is TGCAGCGGGGGACGGACAGAGGCCCAGTACTTC.

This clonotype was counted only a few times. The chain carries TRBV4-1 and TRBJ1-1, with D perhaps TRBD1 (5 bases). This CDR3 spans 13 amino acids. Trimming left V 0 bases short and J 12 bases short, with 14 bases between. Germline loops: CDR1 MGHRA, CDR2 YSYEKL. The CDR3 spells CASSQEWGSRSFF. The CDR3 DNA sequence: TGCGCCAGCAGCCAAGAATGGGGGTCGCGGTCTTTCTTT.

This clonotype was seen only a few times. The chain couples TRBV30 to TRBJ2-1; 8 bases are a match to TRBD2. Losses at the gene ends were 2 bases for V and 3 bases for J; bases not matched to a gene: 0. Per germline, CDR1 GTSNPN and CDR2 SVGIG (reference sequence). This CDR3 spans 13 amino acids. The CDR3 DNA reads TGTGCCTGGAGTAGCGGGGGCTACAATGAGCAGTTCTTC. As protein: CAWSSGGYNEQFF.

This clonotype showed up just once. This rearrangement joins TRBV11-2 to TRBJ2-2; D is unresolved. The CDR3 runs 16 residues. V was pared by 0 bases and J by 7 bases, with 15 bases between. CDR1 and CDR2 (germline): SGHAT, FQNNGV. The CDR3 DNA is TGTGCCAGCAGCTTAGATGTCGCCGGGTCACTCGGGGAGCTGTTTTTT. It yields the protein CASSLDVAGSLGELFF.

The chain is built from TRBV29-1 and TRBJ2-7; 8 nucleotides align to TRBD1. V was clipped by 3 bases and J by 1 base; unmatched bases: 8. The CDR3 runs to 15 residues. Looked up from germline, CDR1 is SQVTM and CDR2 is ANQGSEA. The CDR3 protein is CSVDSLGQGSYEQYF. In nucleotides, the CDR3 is TGCAGCGTTGACTCTCTAGGACAGGGATCCTACGAGCAGTACTTC.

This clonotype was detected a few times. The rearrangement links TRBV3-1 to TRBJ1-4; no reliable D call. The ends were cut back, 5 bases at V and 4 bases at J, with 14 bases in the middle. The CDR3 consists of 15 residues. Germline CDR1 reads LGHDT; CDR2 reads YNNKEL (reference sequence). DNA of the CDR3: TGTGCCAGCAGCTGGAAGGGAGTAAATAATGAAAAACTGTTTTTT. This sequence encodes CASSWKGVNNEKLFF.

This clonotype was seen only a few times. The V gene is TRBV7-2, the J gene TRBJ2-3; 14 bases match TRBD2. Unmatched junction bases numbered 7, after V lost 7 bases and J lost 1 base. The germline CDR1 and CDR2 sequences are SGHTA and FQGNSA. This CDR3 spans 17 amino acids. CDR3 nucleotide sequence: TGTGCCAGCATCGGGAGACTAGCGGGGGGGCGCACAGATACGCAGTATTTT. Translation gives CASIGRLAGGRTDTQYF.

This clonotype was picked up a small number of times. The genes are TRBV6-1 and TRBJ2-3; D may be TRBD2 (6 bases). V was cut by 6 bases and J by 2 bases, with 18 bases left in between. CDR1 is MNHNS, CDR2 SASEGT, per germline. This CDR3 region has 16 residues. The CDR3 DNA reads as TGTGCCAGCAGAGGACCGTCTAGCGAACCCACAGATACGCAGTATTTT. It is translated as CASRGPSSEPTDTQYF.

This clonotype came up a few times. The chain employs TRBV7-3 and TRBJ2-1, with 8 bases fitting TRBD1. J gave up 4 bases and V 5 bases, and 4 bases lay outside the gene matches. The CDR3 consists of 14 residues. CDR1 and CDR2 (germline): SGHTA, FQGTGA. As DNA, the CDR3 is TGTGCCAGCAGCGACAGGGGACCGTACAATGAGCAGTTCTTC. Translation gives CASSDRGPYNEQFF.

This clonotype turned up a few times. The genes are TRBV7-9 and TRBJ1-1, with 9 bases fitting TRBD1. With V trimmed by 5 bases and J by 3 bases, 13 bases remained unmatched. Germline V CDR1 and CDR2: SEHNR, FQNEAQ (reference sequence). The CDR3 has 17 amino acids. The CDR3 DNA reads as TGTGCCAGCAGCCACGGCAGGACAGGGGATTCTGACACTGAAGCTTTCTTT. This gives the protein CASSHGRTGDSDTEAFF. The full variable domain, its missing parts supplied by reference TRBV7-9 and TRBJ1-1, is DTGVSQNPRHKITKRGQNVTFRCDPISEHNRLYWYRQTLGQGPEFLTYFQNEAQLEKSRLLSDRFSAERPKGSFSTLEIQRTEQGDSAMYLCASSHGRTGDSDTEAFFGQGTRLTVV.

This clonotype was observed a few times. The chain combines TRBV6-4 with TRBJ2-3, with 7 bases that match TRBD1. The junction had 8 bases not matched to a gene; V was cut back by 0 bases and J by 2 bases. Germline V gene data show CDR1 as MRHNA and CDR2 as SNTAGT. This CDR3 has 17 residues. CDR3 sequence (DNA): TGTGCCAGCAGTGACTCTAGAGGGGGCGTCATCACAGATACGCAGTATTTT. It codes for CASSDSRGGVITDTQYF.

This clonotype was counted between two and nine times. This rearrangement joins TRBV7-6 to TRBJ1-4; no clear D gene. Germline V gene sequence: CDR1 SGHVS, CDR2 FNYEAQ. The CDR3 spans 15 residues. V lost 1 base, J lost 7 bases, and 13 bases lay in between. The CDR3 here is CASSLGQAGGEKLFF. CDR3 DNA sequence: TGTGCCAGCAGCTTAGGGCAGGCGGGAGGTGAAAAACTGTTTTTT.

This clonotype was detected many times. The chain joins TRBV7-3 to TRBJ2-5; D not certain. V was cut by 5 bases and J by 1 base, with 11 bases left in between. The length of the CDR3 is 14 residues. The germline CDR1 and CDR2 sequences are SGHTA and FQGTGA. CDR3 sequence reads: CASSPEPSQETQYF. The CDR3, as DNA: TGTGCCAGCAGCCCCGAGCCCTCCCAAGAGACCCAGTACTTC.

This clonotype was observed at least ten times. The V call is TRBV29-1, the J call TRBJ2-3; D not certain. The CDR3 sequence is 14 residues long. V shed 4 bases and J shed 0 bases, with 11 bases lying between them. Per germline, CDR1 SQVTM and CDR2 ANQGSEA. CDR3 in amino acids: CSVVSLLSTDTQYF. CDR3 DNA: TGCAGCGTTGTCAGCCTCCTGAGCACAGATACGCAGTATTTT.

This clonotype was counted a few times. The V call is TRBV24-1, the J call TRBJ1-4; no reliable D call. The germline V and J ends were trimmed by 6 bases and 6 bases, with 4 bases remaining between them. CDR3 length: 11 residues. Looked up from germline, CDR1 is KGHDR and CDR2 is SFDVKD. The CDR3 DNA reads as TGTGCCACCAGTCCGTATGAAAAACTGTTTTTT. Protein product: CATSPYEKLFF.

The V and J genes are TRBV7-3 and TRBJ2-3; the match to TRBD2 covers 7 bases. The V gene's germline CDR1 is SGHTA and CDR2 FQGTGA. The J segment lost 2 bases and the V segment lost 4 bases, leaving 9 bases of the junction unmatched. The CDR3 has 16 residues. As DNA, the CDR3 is TGTGCCAGCAGCTCGGGACTGCGGGGGAACACAGATACGCAGTATTTT. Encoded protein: CASSSGLRGNTDTQYF.

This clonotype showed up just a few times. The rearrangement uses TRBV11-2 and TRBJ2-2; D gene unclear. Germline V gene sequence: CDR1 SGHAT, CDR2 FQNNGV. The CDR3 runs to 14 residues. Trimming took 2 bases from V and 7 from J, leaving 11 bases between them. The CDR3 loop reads CASSLFTTGGELFF. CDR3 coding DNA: TGTGCCAGCAGCTTATTCACCACGGGCGGGGAGCTGTTTTTT.

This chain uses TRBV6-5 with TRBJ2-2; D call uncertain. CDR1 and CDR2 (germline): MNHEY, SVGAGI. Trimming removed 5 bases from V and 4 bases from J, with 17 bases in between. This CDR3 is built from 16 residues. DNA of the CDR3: TGTGCCAGCAGTCTCATCGGACGGAAGCGCACCGGGGAGCTGTTTTTT. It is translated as CASSLIGRKRTGELFF.

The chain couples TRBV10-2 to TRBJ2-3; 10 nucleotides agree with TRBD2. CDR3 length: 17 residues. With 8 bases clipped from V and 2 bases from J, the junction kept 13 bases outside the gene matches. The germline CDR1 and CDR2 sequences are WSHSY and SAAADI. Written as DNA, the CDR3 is TGCGCCAGCGCGCAAGCGGGGGGGCGGGGGACCACAGATACGCAGTATTTT. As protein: CASAQAGGRGTTDTQYF.

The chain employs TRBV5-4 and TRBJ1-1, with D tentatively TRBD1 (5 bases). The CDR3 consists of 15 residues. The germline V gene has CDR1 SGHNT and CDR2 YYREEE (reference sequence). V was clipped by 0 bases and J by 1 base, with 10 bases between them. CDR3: CASSLGTHSNTEAFF. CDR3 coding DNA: TGTGCCAGCAGCTTGGGGACACATTCGAACACTGAAGCTTTCTTT.

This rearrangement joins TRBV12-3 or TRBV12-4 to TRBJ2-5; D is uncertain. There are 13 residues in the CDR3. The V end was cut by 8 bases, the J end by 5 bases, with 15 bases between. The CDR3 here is CASQLSEIETQYF. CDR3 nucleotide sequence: TGTGCCAGCCAACTATCCGAAATTGAGACCCAGTACTTC.

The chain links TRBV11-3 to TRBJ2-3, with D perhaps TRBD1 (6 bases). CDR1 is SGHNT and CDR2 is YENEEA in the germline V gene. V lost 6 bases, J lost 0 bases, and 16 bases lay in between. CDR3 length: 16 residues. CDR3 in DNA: TGTGCCAGCAGTCGTTCCGGGACATCTAGCACAGATACGCAGTATTTT. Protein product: CASSRSGTSSTDTQYF.

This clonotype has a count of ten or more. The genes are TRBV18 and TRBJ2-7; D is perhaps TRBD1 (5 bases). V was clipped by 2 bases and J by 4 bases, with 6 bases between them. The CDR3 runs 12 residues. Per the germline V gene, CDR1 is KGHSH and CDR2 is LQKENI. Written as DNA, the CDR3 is TGTGCCAGCTCACCAGGGGCTTACGAGCAGTACTTC. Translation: CASSPGAYEQYF.

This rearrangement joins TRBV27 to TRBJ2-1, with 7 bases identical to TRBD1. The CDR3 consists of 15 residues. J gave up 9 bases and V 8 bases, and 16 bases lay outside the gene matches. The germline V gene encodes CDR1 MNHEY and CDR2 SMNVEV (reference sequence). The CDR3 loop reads CASRTYRGKGSEQFF. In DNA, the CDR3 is TGTGCCAGCCGAACATACAGGGGTAAAGGGAGTGAGCAGTTCTTC.

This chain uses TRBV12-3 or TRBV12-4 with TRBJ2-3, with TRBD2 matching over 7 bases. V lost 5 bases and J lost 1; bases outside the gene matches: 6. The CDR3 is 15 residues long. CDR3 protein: CASSLTSVGTDTQYF. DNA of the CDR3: TGTGCCAGCAGTCTCACTAGCGTTGGCACAGATACGCAGTATTTT.

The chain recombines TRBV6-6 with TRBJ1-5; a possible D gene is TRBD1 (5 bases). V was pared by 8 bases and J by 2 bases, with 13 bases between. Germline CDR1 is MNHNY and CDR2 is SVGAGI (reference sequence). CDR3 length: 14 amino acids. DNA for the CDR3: TGTGCCAGCGGGGACTCTCACGGCAATCAGCCCCAGCATTTT. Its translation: CASGDSHGNQPQHF.

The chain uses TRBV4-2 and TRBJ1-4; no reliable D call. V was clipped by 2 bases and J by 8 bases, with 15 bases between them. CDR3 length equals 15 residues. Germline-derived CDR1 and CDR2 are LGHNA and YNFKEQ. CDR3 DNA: TGTGCCAGCAGCCAACCGGAGGAATATGTGGAAAAACTGTTTTTT. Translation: CASSQPEEYVEKLFF.